The 19 T cell receptor beta chains given below trace back to one sample, sequenced in a study of blood T cell repertoires in COVID-19. Here immunoSEQ multiplex PCR was the method, and the copy in TCRdb shows in-frame clones only, minus some. The repertoire includes approximately 160,000 clones, roughly 86% of them detected once, and roughly 7% sits in the top ten. The sample was peripheral blood. These receptors originate from a man between 50 and 59 years old with active or convalescent COVID-19.

V gene TRBV6-5 combines with J gene TRBJ1-2; the D gene is possibly TRBD1 (5 bases). Germline CDR1 reads MNHEY; CDR2 reads SVGAGI. This CDR3 has 15 amino acids. V lost 6 bases, J lost 5 bases, and 19 bases lay in between. CDR3 nucleotides: TGTGCCAGCAGGGTAGCAGGAGGGGCCGAGTATGGCTACACCTTC. The encoded protein is CASRVAGGAEYGYTF.

This sequence joins TRBV27 and TRBJ2-1, with 8 positions matching TRBD2. This CDR3 comprises 15 residues. CDR1 is MNHEY and CDR2 is SMNVEV in the germline V gene (reference sequence). V lost 1 base to trimming and J lost 6 bases; unmatched junction nucleotides: 5. The CDR3 region is CASSLWSGGANEQFF. The CDR3 DNA follows: TGTGCCAGCAGTTTATGGTCGGGGGGGGCCAATGAGCAGTTCTTC.

This clone occurred once. The gene calls are TRBV27 and TRBJ1-2; weak D call: TRBD1 (6 bases). The germline V and J ends were trimmed by 3 bases and 6 bases, with 14 bases remaining between them. This CDR3 is built from 14 residues. Per germline, CDR1 MNHEY and CDR2 SMNVEV (reference sequence). The CDR3 region is CASSFAGARNGYTF. The CDR3 DNA sequence: TGTGCCAGCAGTTTCGCGGGGGCGCGAAATGGCTACACCTTC.

The rearrangement uses TRBV6-2 or TRBV6-3 and TRBJ2-7; D not resolved. CDR1 and CDR2 from the germline V gene are MNHEY and SVGEGT. V lost 6 bases and J 8 bases, leaving 11 bases between the germline ends. CDR3 length: 11 amino acids. The CDR3 spells CASSLSLKQYF. For the CDR3, the DNA is TGTGCCAGCAGCCTTTCCTTAAAGCAGTACTTC.

The chain employs TRBV3-1 (or the pseudogene TRBV3-2) and TRBJ2-7, with TRBD1 identical over 8 bases. V was pared by 0 bases and J by 4 bases, with 5 bases of the junction left unmatched. CDR3 length: 15 amino acids. Germline values: CDR1 LGHDT, CDR2 YNNKEL (reference sequence). CDR3 nucleotide sequence: TGTGCCAGCAGCCAAGAGGGGACAGGAAGATACGAGCAGTACTTC. Translating gives CASSQEGTGRYEQYF.

This sequence joins TRBV7-6 and TRBJ1-4, with unresolved D. With 5 bases removed from V and 3 bases from J, the gap between germline ends came to 13 bases. Germline assignment: CDR1 SGHVS and CDR2 FNYEAQ. The CDR3 spans 15 residues. The CDR3 DNA sequence: TGTGCCAGCAGCCATCGGGATTTTGCTAATGAAAAACTGTTTTTT. It yields the protein CASSHRDFANEKLFF.

CDR3 sequence reads: CASSPSDYEQYF. Written as DNA, the CDR3 is TGTGCCAGCAGCCCTAGCGACTACGAGCAGTACTTC. The chain combines TRBV6-2 or TRBV6-3 with TRBJ2-7; D might be TRBD2 (6 bases). In germline, CDR1 is MNHEY, CDR2 SVGEGT. V gave up 6 bases and J gave up 3 bases, with 9 bases separating them. CDR3 length equals 12 residues.

The CDR3 loop is CSTHWRGTDTQYF. The CDR3, as DNA: TGCAGCACCCACTGGCGGGGTACAGATACGCAGTATTTT. This sequence joins TRBV29-1 and TRBJ2-3; a possible D gene is TRBD2 (6 bases). The CDR3 has 13 residues. Germline V gene lookup returns CDR1 SQVTM and CDR2 ANQGSEA. The ends were cut back, 8 bases at V and 3 bases at J, with 15 bases in the middle.

DNA for the CDR3: TGTGCCAGCAGCTTGGGGGGACAGGGAACCTACGAGCAGTACTTC. Translating it yields CASSLGGQGTYEQYF. The rearrangement links TRBV5-4 to TRBJ2-7; TRBD1 matches 9 bases. CDR3 size: 15 residues. Germline values: CDR1 SGHNT, CDR2 YYREEE (reference sequence). V shed 0 bases, J shed 2 bases, and the junction held 3 bases outside the gene matches.

The chain carries TRBV7-2 and TRBJ1-1, with 8 bases fitting TRBD1. The CDR3 has 12 residues. CDR1 and CDR2 (germline): SGHTA, FQGNSA. J was trimmed by 12 bases and V by 5 bases; bases with no gene match: 8. The CDR3 sequence is CASSPRTGSPFF. As DNA, the CDR3 is TGTGCCAGCAGCCCTCGGACAGGGAGTCCTTTCTTT.

V gene TRBV25-1 combines with J gene TRBJ2-7; 8 bases map to TRBD1. This CDR3 comprises 13 residues. Germline V gene lookup returns CDR1 MGHDK and CDR2 SYGVNS. V trimming: 4 bases; J trimming: 2 bases; junction bases outside the gene matches: 1. The DNA for the CDR3 is TGTGCCAGCAGTGGGGACAGGACCTACGAGCAGTACTTC. Amino acid sequence: CASSGDRTYEQYF.

This clone was counted once. The chain is built from TRBV6-2 or TRBV6-3 and TRBJ2-1; 7 nucleotides agree with TRBD1. V was pared by 1 base and J by 4 bases, with 1 base of the junction left unmatched. Germline CDR1 and CDR2: MNHEY and SVGEGT. The CDR3 contains 14 residues. The DNA for the CDR3 is TGTGCCAGCAGTTACTTGGACAGGTACAATGAGCAGTTCTTC. Translating gives CASSYLDRYNEQFF.

The chain uses TRBV6-2 or TRBV6-3 and TRBJ2-2; D gene uncertain. Looked up from germline, CDR1 is MNHEY and CDR2 is SVGEGT. This CDR3 comprises 14 residues. Trimming cost V 2 bases and J 3 bases, with 7 bases left between them. This CDR3 reads CASSYARYTGELFF. The CDR3 region has the DNA TGTGCCAGCAGTTACGCCAGGTACACCGGGGAGCTGTTTTTT.

As DNA, the CDR3 is TGTGCCAGCAGCTTAAATGCAGGCTTAGGATCGGACACTGAAGCTTTCTTT. Amino acid sequence: CASSLNAGLGSDTEAFF. The genes are TRBV7-9 and TRBJ1-1, with D unresolved. The CDR3 totals 17 residues. Trimming took 2 bases from V and 3 from J, leaving 19 bases between them. Germline CDR1 reads SEHNR; CDR2 reads FQNEAQ (reference sequence).

CDR3 coding DNA: TGTGCCACCAGTGGCAAGGGGGGGGCCAGCACTGAAGCTTTCTTT. It translates to CATSGKGGASTEAFF. The genes are TRBV24-1 and TRBJ1-1; D is perhaps TRBD1 (6 bases). V shed 5 bases and J shed 4 bases, with 16 bases lying between them. The CDR3 loop spans 15 amino acids. Germline V gene data show CDR1 as KGHDR and CDR2 as SFDVKD.

This chain uses TRBV4-3 with TRBJ2-1; a weak D match, TRBD2 (6 bases). Germline CDR1 LGHNA, CDR2 YSLEER. The CDR3 sequence is 14 residues long. Trimming stripped 0 bases from V and 7 bases from J, with 10 bases between. The CDR3 DNA reads as TGCGCCAGCAGCCAAGATTCGGGAGTAAATGAGCAGTTCTTC. Protein product: CASSQDSGVNEQFF.

The gene calls are TRBV6-2 or TRBV6-3 and TRBJ2-7; the match to TRBD2 covers 12 bases. J lost 4 bases, V lost 4 bases, and 5 bases had no gene match. Germline CDR1 MNHEY, CDR2 SVGEGT. The CDR3 runs to 15 residues. The CDR3 reads CASSLTSGSVYEQYF. DNA for the CDR3: TGTGCCAGCAGTTTGACTAGCGGGAGTGTGTACGAGCAGTACTTC.

The genes are TRBV9 and TRBJ2-3; 7 bases line up with TRBD2. J lost 2 bases, V lost 6 bases, and 6 bases had no gene match. The CDR3 has 14 amino acids. The V gene's germline CDR1 is SGDLS and CDR2 YYNGEE. CDR3: CASTRGDLTDTQYF. CDR3 coding DNA: TGTGCCAGCACCCGGGGGGACCTCACAGATACGCAGTATTTT.

The V call is TRBV9, the J call TRBJ1-1; D perhaps matches TRBD1 (5 bases). Trimming pared 0 bases from V and 11 bases from J, leaving 11 bases between. The CDR3 has 12 amino acids. The germline CDR1 and CDR2 sequences are SGDLS and YYNGEE. The CDR3 DNA reads as TGTGCCAGCAGCGTAGGACAGAGACGGGCTTTCTTT. Its protein is CASSVGQRRAFF.